One sample yielded the 12 T cell receptor delta chains listed below, sequenced in a study of gamma-delta chains in newborns, infants, children. TCRdb reprocessed the reads using CATT. The profile shows about 4,800 delta-chain clones, 2.5% to 3.5% of them singletons. The sequenced sample consisted of blood. Every receptor here comes from a child who was a newborn, infant or young child, either healthy, febrile or measles-vaccinated (not recorded which).

Concerning this clone itself: This sample also contains other DNA sequences that code for the same CDR3. The chain recombines TRDV2 with TRDJ3; D is unclear. The germline V gene has CDR1 GEAIGNYY and CDR2 EKD. Trimming took off 2 bases at V and 0 bases at J, with 13 bases between the two ends. The CDR3 extends over 18 amino acids. The CDR3 DNA follows: TGTGCCTGTGACAGTACCGGGCGTAGCTCCTGGGACACCCGACAGATGTTTTTC. Its translation: CACDSTGRSSWDTRQMFF.

This clone was detected a few times. A far larger clone differs by one base, so this is likely a read error. This sample also contains other DNA sequences that code for the same CDR3. The rearrangement joins TRDV2 to TRDJ2; 11 bases are a match to TRDD3. CDR3 size: 16 residues. Germline CDR1 and CDR2: GEAIGNYY and EKD. The V and J ends lost 3 bases and 0 bases, in that order; junction bases with no gene match: 2. CDR3 nucleotides: TGTGCCTGTGACCCACTGGGGGATACTTTGACAGCACAACTCTTCTTT. Its translation is CACDPLGDTLTAQLFF.

As to this clone: TCRdb pairs this DNA with a much larger clone's protein that differs at residue 12, likely a read error; the protein shown was translated from the DNA. The V call is TRDV2, the J call TRDJ3, with 9 bases that match TRDD3. CDR1 and CDR2 from the germline V gene are GEAIGNYY and EKD. The CDR3 has 18 amino acids. The CDR3 DNA sequence: TGTGCCTGTGACACCTTACTGGGGGACTCCTGGAACACCCGACAGATGTTTTTC. As protein: CACDTLLGDSWNTRQMFF.

This clone is judged large. Other DNA sequences of this sample code for an identical CDR3. The rearrangement joins TRDV2 to TRDJ3; 12 bases are shared with TRDD3. This CDR3 comprises 19 residues. V shed 0 bases and J 0 bases; nucleotides not matched to a gene: 2. Germline V gene lookup returns CDR1 GEAIGNYY and CDR2 EKD. The CDR3 nucleotides are TGTGCCTGTGACACCGTCTGGGGGATACGCTCCTGGGACACCCGACAGATGTTTTTC. It codes for CACDTVWGIRSWDTRQMFF.

This clone was seen more than once but under ten times. One end of the junction fails to match germline, which may point to a read error. The rearrangement uses TRDV2 and TRDJ3; possibly TRDD3 for D (5 bases). CDR3 length equals 16 residues. CDR1 GEAIGNYY and CDR2 EKD come from the germline V gene. For the CDR3, the DNA is TGTGCCTGTGACACCGCGGGGACCTGGGACATCCGACAGATGTTTTTC. Translation: CACDTAGTWDIRQMFF.

This clone was counted a few times. This may come from a read error, since a much larger clone is one base off. The rearrangement uses TRDV2 and TRDJ3; TRDD3 matches at 9 bases. This CDR3 spans 19 amino acids. Per the germline V gene, CDR1 is GEAIGNYY and CDR2 is EKD. The DNA for the CDR3 is TGTGCCTGTGACACCGCTGGGGGATTCTACTCCTGGGGCACCCGACAGATGTTTTTC. It specifies CACDTAGGFYSWGTRQMFF.

This clone was observed a few times. The TCRdb record carries a much larger clone's protein, which differs from this DNA's translation at residue 12; a read error is the likely cause, and the protein listed here is the DNA translation. The same CDR3 also results from other DNA sequences found in this sample. The chain carries TRDV2 and TRDJ3, with D perhaps matching TRDD3 (6 bases). The CDR3 runs to 18 residues. In germline, CDR1 is GEAIGNYY, CDR2 EKD. DNA of the CDR3: TGTGCCTGTGACACCGTCGGGGTGAGCTCCTGGGGCACCCGACAGATGTTTTTC. Encoded protein: CACDTVGVSSWGTRQMFF.

On this clone: A single base is all that separates this from a far larger clone, so a read error is likely. Other DNA sequences of this sample code for an identical CDR3. V usage is TRDV2 and J usage is TRDJ2; 10 positions agree with TRDD3. V dropped 7 bases and J dropped 1; count of bases not matched to a gene: 17. Germline assignment: CDR1 GEAIGNYY and CDR2 EKD. The CDR3 sequence is 19 residues long. The CDR3 nucleotides read TGTGCCTGCGACGCCATGGGGGGATACGGAGAGGGTTTGACAGCACAACTCTTCTTT. It is translated as CACDAMGGYGEGLTAQLFF.

The V gene is TRDV2, the J gene TRDJ3, with 7 bases identical to TRDD3. Germline-derived CDR1 and CDR2 are GEAIGNYY and EKD. The CDR3 has 21 amino acids. The J segment lost 0 bases and the V segment lost 0 bases, leaving 13 bases of the junction unmatched. CDR3 DNA: TGTGCCTGTGACACCCCCTCTACTGGGGTACTGAGCTCCTGGGACACCCGACAGATGTTTTTC. Protein product: CACDTPSTGVLSSWDTRQMFF.

With respect to this clone: A read error is possible here, since a much larger clone lies one base away. This sample also contains other DNA sequences that code for the same CDR3. The chain carries TRDV2 and TRDJ3; the match to TRDD3 covers 13 bases. The CDR3 consists of 21 residues. From germline, CDR1 is GEAIGNYY and CDR2 EKD. Written as DNA, the CDR3 is TGTGCCTGCGACACCGCGAGTACTGGGGGATACGGCTCCTGGGACACCCGACAGATGTTTTTC. It is translated as CACDTASTGGYGSWDTRQMFF.

The sample holds a few counts of this clone. A single base is all that separates this from a far larger clone, so a read error is likely. The CDR3 reads CACDVLGDTDRLIF. Written as DNA, the CDR3 is TGTGCCTGTGACGTACTGGGGGACACCGATAGACTCATCTTT. This chain links TRDV2 with TRDJ1; 9 bases line up with TRDD3. The CDR3 runs to 14 residues. Germline V gives CDR1 GEAIGNYY, CDR2 EKD.

Concerning this clone: The same CDR3 also results from other DNA sequences found in this sample. V is TRDV2 and J is TRDJ3; TRDD3 aligns across 9 bases. Trimming cost V 0 bases and J 0 bases; bases outside gene matches: 5. The germline gives CDR1 GEAIGNYY, CDR2 EKD. This CDR3 has 19 amino acids. This CDR3 is CACDTGGYLSSWDTRQMFF. The DNA of the CDR3 is TGTGCCTGTGACACCGGGGGATACTTGAGCTCCTGGGACACCCGACAGATGTTTTTC.